This entry lists 25 T cell receptor beta chains sequenced from one sample in a study of T cells after yellow fever vaccination. TCRdb analysed the 5' RACE reads with MiXCR anew, one entry per CDR3 protein. The sample lists a few hundred thousand distinct CDR3 sequences; over 3.5% were seen once. This specimen was PBMCs, taken 15 days after the yellow fever booster vaccination. All receptors come from a man aged 18-30 years who received the YFV17D yellow fever vaccine.

This clonotype showed up many times. CDR3 residues: CASSLEGKNIQYF. The CDR3 nucleotides read TGTGCCAGCAGCTTAGAAGGGAAAAACATTCAGTACTTC. V is TRBV11-2 and J is TRBJ2-4, with D unresolved. Germline CDR1 and CDR2: SGHAT and FQNNGV. With 0 bases removed from V and 4 bases from J, the gap between germline ends came to 4 bases. The CDR3 totals 13 residues.

The rearrangement joins TRBV12-3 or TRBV12-4 to TRBJ1-3; D remains unclear. V lost 4 bases to trimming and J lost 0 bases, with 13 bases between them. The CDR3 has 16 residues. Here the CDR3 DNA reads TGTGCCAGCAGTTCCTCCGGAGCGAACTCTGGAAACACCATATATTTT. Amino acids: CASSSSGANSGNTIYF.

At least ten counts were recorded for this clonotype. This chain uses TRBV4-2 with TRBJ2-5; D ambiguous. Trimming removed 3 bases from V and 2 bases from J, with 10 bases in between. The CDR3 is made up of 14 amino acids. Germline assignment: CDR1 LGHNA and CDR2 YNFKEQ. CDR3 nucleotides: TGTGCCAGCAGCCAGGACCTCTCTCAAGAGACCCAGTACTTC. Translation: CASSQDLSQETQYF.

This clonotype occurred a few times. The CDR3 reads CAISLTSGVPTDTQYF. The CDR3 nucleotides read TGTGCCATCAGTCTAACTAGCGGGGTCCCCACAGATACGCAGTATTTT. J is TRBJ2-3 and V is TRBV10-3; TRBD2 matches 10 bases. The junction had 7 bases not matched to a gene; V was cut back by 5 bases and J by 2 bases. CDR1 ENHRY and CDR2 SYGVKD come from the germline V gene. The CDR3 is made up of 16 amino acids.

This clonotype has a handful of counts. This rearrangement joins TRBV5-1 to TRBJ1-6, with D perhaps TRBD1 (6 bases). This CDR3 comprises 14 residues. V was cut by 4 bases and J by 7 bases, with 12 bases left in between. Per the germline V gene, CDR1 is SGHRS and CDR2 is YFSETQ. The CDR3 region is CASSPGTNNSPLHF. The CDR3 region has the DNA TGCGCCAGCAGCCCCGGGACAAACAATTCACCCCTCCACTTT.

This chain joins TRBV11-2 and TRBJ1-2, with a possible D match to TRBD1 (5 bases). The CDR3 consists of 14 residues. The V end was cut by 4 bases, the J end by 3 bases, with 12 bases between. Germline-derived CDR1 and CDR2 are SGHAT and FQNNGV. The DNA of the CDR3 is TGTGCCAGCAGCTATTCCAGCAGGGACTATGGCTACACCTTC. Encoded protein: CASSYSSRDYGYTF.

This clonotype was detected many times. The CDR3 loop reads CASSQDPDSYNEQFF. The CDR3 DNA reads as TGCGCCAGCAGCCAAGACCCGGACAGCTACAATGAGCAGTTCTTC. V is TRBV4-1 and J is TRBJ2-1, with TRBD1 as a possible D gene (6 bases). This CDR3 is built from 15 residues. Germline CDR1 MGHRA, CDR2 YSYEKL. V gave up 0 bases and J gave up 3 bases, with 9 bases separating them.

CDR3 sequence reads: CASSHLGQGEWGGHETQYF. As DNA, the CDR3 is TGTGCCAGCAGCCATTTGGGACAGGGTGAATGGGGAGGTCACGAGACCCAGTACTTC. The chain couples TRBV3-1 to TRBJ2-5; the match to TRBD1 covers 9 bases. Germline V CDR1 and CDR2: LGHDT, YNNKEL (reference sequence). CDR3 length: 19 amino acids. V shed 3 bases and J 5 bases; nucleotides not matched to a gene: 19.

Only a few counts were recorded for this clonotype. V is TRBV5-1 and J is TRBJ2-3, with D perhaps assigned TRBD1 or TRBD2 (5 bases each). The CDR3 is made up of 15 amino acids. CDR1 is SGHRS, CDR2 YFSETQ, per germline. The V gene lost 4 bases and the J gene lost 0 bases, with 12 bases spanning the gap. The CDR3 bases are TGCGCCAGCAGCCCTGGGACGGATAGCACAGATACGCAGTATTTT. Its protein product is CASSPGTDSTDTQYF.

This clonotype was detected only a few times. The chain's CDR3 is CASIPKGTANEKLFF. The CDR3 nucleotides are TGTGCCAGCATTCCTAAAGGGACAGCAAATGAAAAACTGTTTTTT. This chain connects TRBV28 to TRBJ1-4, with TRBD1 identical over 7 bases. J gave up 5 bases and V 7 bases, and 10 bases lay outside the gene matches. Per germline, CDR1 MDHEN and CDR2 SYDVKM. The CDR3 is made up of 15 amino acids.

This clonotype has at least ten counts. The chain links TRBV4-3 to TRBJ2-6; D is ambiguous. Germline CDR1 reads LGHNA; CDR2 reads YSLEER. V shed 0 bases and J shed 0 bases, with 9 bases lying between them. The CDR3 extends over 17 amino acids. The CDR3 sequence is CASSQEERDSGANVLTF. The CDR3 DNA is TGCGCCAGCAGCCAAGAGGAGAGAGACTCTGGGGCCAACGTCCTGACTTTC.

This clonotype was observed at least ten times. This rearrangement joins TRBV7-6 to TRBJ1-1; D is unresolved. V lost 5 bases, J lost 4 bases, and 14 bases lay in between. The germline CDR1 and CDR2 sequences are SGHVS and FNYEAQ. The CDR3 length is 14 residues. This CDR3 is CASSPSEGSTEAFF. The CDR3 bases are TGTGCCAGCAGCCCGTCGGAGGGTTCCACTGAAGCTTTCTTT.

In its sample, this clonotype was seen many times. The chain employs TRBV5-1 and TRBJ2-2; D is possibly TRBD1 or TRBD2 (6 bases each). V lost 0 bases, J lost 6 bases, and 15 bases lay in between. This CDR3 has 16 amino acids. Germline values: CDR1 SGHRS, CDR2 YFSETQ. CDR3 protein: CASSLVPQGGSGELFF. The CDR3, as DNA: TGCGCCAGCAGCTTGGTACCACAGGGAGGATCCGGGGAGCTGTTTTTT. Using reference TRBV5-1 and TRBJ2-2 for the parts outside the CDR3, the full variable domain is KAGVTQTPRYLIKTRGQQVTLSCSPISGHRSVSWYQQTPGQGLQFLFEYFSETQRNKGNFPGRFSGRQFSNSRSEMNVSTLELGDSALYLCASSLVPQGGSGELFFGEGSRLTVL.

The chain uses TRBV12-3 or TRBV12-4 and TRBJ2-2; 7 nucleotides agree with TRBD1. This CDR3 is built from 16 residues. V dropped 3 bases and J dropped 5; count of bases not matched to a gene: 9. CDR3 region: CASSLYPGGYTGELFF. As DNA, the CDR3 is TGTGCCAGCAGTTTGTATCCAGGGGGTTATACCGGGGAGCTGTTTTTT.

This clonotype came up many times. The rearrangement joins TRBV3-1 to TRBJ2-7; D may be TRBD2 (5 bases). The CDR3 has 14 amino acids. V lost 4 bases to trimming and J lost 3 bases, with 13 bases between them. Germline V gene data show CDR1 as LGHDT and CDR2 as YNNKEL (reference sequence). CDR3 in amino acids: CASSRGLESYEQYF. CDR3 nucleotides: TGTGCCAGCAGCCGAGGACTGGAAAGCTACGAGCAGTACTTC.

The chain links TRBV20-1 to TRBJ2-7; tentative D call: TRBD1 (5 bases). The V gene lost 0 bases and the J gene lost 3 bases, with 9 bases spanning the gap. CDR3 size: 13 residues. Germline CDR1 and CDR2: DFQATT and SNEGSKA (reference sequence). This CDR3 is CSAREGRDYEQYV. As DNA, the CDR3 is TGCAGTGCTAGAGAGGGCAGGGACTACGAGCAGTACGTC.

The sample holds many counts of this clonotype. This sequence joins TRBV4-2 and TRBJ2-3; D unclear. The germline V gene encodes CDR1 LGHNA and CDR2 YNFKEQ. Trimming took off 0 bases at V and 4 bases at J, with 11 bases between the two ends. There are 15 residues in the CDR3. CDR3 in amino acids: CASSQEGVRADTQYF. DNA for the CDR3: TGTGCCAGCAGCCAAGAAGGAGTTAGGGCAGATACGCAGTATTTT.

This clonotype showed up many times. The chain recombines TRBV4-2 with TRBJ2-3; D assignment may be TRBD1 or TRBD2 (5 bases each). There are 16 residues in the CDR3. The V gene's germline CDR1 is LGHNA and CDR2 YNFKEQ. Trimming took 2 bases from V and 6 from J, leaving 18 bases between them. In DNA, the CDR3 is TGTGCCAGCAGCCAATGGGCCGGGGCCGACTTGGATACGCAGTATTTT. Its translation: CASSQWAGADLDTQYF.

In its sample, this clonotype was seen many times. The chain carries TRBV27 and TRBJ2-1; D is undetermined. V was trimmed by 7 bases and J by 4 bases, leaving 14 bases between them. CDR1 is MNHEY, CDR2 SMNVEV, per germline (reference sequence). The CDR3 loop spans 14 amino acids. CDR3 in DNA: TGTGCCAGCAAGGCCCCGCAGACGTACAATGAGCAGTTCTTC. Encoded protein: CASKAPQTYNEQFF.

The genes are TRBV13 and TRBJ2-7; perhaps TRBD2 as D (7 bases). From germline, CDR1 is PRHDT and CDR2 FYEKMQ (reference sequence). V gave up 0 bases and J gave up 2 bases, with 8 bases separating them. The CDR3 extends over 14 amino acids. CDR3 region: CASSLGRGPYEQYF. DNA for the CDR3: TGTGCCAGCAGCTTAGGGCGGGGGCCCTACGAGCAGTACTTC.

V gene TRBV19 combines with J gene TRBJ1-1, with D perhaps matching TRBD1 (5 bases). The germline gives CDR1 LNHDA, CDR2 SQIVND (reference sequence). V shed 5 bases and J shed 0 bases, with 13 bases lying between them. The CDR3 runs 15 residues. The CDR3, as DNA: TGTGCCAGTAGTGCCCCGGGGGGGGTGAACACTGAAGCTTTCTTT. Its translation: CASSAPGGVNTEAFF.

Only a few counts were recorded for this clonotype. The chain links TRBV12-5 to TRBJ1-1; 7 bases align to TRBD1. This CDR3 has 14 residues. Trimming at V came to 1 base and at J to 3 bases, leaving 2 bases not matched to a gene. Germline V gene lookup returns CDR1 LGHNT and CDR2 FRNRAP. The CDR3 coding sequence is TGTGCTAGTGGTTTGGAGACAGGGTACACTGAAGCTTTCTTT. Translated, it gives CASGLETGYTEAFF.

The chain carries TRBV12-3 or TRBV12-4 and TRBJ2-7; 8 bases map to TRBD1. The CDR3 sequence is 14 residues long. J was trimmed by 2 bases and V by 5 bases; bases with no gene match: 5. The CDR3 coding sequence is TGTGCCAGCAGTCCGAAGACAGGGGCCTACGAGCAGTACTTC. Encoded protein: CASSPKTGAYEQYF.

CDR3 nucleotides: TGTGCCAGCAGTTTCGACAGAAGGACTGAAGCTTTCTTT. The encoded protein is CASSFDRRTEAFF. The chain couples TRBV12-3 or TRBV12-4 to TRBJ1-1; TRBD1 might be the D (5 bases). This CDR3 spans 13 amino acids. Trimming took off 3 bases at V and 5 bases at J, with 10 bases between the two ends.

Many counts were recorded for this clonotype. V is TRBV7-8 and J is TRBJ1-2; possible D gene TRBD1, 6 bases. The length of the CDR3 is 14 residues. The V gene lost 1 base and the J gene lost 2 bases, with 8 bases spanning the gap. Looked up from germline, CDR1 is SGHVS and CDR2 is FQNEAQ. This chain's CDR3 is CASSLVGGNYGYTF. The CDR3 DNA sequence: TGTGCCAGCAGCTTAGTGGGGGGCAACTATGGCTACACCTTC. Variable domain in full (rest from reference TRBV7-8 and TRBJ1-2): GAGVSQSPRYKVAKRGQDVALRCDPISGHVSLFWYQQALGQGPEFLTYFQNEAQLDKSGLPSDRFFAERPEGSVSTLKIQRTQQEDSAVYLCASSLVGGNYGYTFGSGTRLTVV.